This is a list of T cell receptor beta chains from one sample in a study of blood T cell repertoires in COVID-19. TCRdb's table, derived via immunoSEQ multiplex PCR, lists solely in-frame clones and lacks some. There are 240,000 or so clones in the sample; about nine tenths occur only once, and around 6.5% lies in the top ten. Sequences were obtained from peripheral blood. These receptors originate from a man aged 55 to 70 with acute or convalescent COVID-19. Both conserved end residues are part of each CDR3. The D gene is left open where the match is weak. Only some rows state a clone size, as once, few, many or a class for expanded clones.

j_call v_call clone_size d_call cdr3_aa cdr3_nt
TRBJ1-1 TRBV29-1 once NA CSVDLGRNTEAFF TGCAGCGTTGATCTTGGCAGGAACACTGAAGCTTTCTTT
TRBJ2-7 TRBV30 NA NA CAWRPFRGEQYF TGTGCCTGGAGGCCCTTCAGGGGCGAGCAGTACTTC
TRBJ2-7 TRBV27 NA NA CASSFTGTSSYEQYF TGTGCCAGCAGTTTTACCGGGACTTCGTCCTACGAGCAGTACTTC
TRBJ2-3 TRBV3-1/TRBV3-2 NA TRBD2 CASGLAGPTDTQYF TGTGCCAGCGGACTAGCGGGACCGACAGATACGCAGTATTTT
TRBJ1-2 TRBV3-1/TRBV3-2 once NA CASSQVAGLLGGYTF TGTGCCAGCAGCCAAGTGGCAGGGCTTCTGGGTGGCTACACCTTC
TRBJ2-1 TRBV7-3 NA TRBD2 CASSLSGRPHNEQFF TGTGCCAGCAGCCTCAGCGGGAGGCCTCACAATGAGCAGTTCTTC
TRBJ1-1 TRBV7-5 NA NA CARSQDSGTGGNTEAFF TGTGCCAGAAGCCAGGATTCCGGGACAGGGGGCAACACTGAAGCTTTCTTT
TRBJ2-1 TRBV7-9 NA TRBD2 CASSPLERGGNNEQFF TGTGCCAGCAGCCCCCTTGAGCGGGGCGGAAACAATGAGCAGTTCTTC
TRBJ2-6 TRBV27 NA TRBD2 CASSLFAGGSSGANVLTF TGTGCCAGCAGTTTATTTGCGGGAGGAAGCTCTGGGGCCAACGTCCTGACTTTC
TRBJ2-1 TRBV30 NA TRBD2 CAWSAGLAGLNEQFF TGTGCCTGGAGTGCCGGACTAGCGGGGCTCAATGAGCAGTTCTTC
TRBJ2-7 TRBV7-9 few TRBD2 CASSPRDYIYEQYF TGTGCCAGCAGCCCCCGGGACTATATCTACGAGCAGTACTTC
TRBJ2-1 TRBV4-3 few TRBD2 CASSQEIAGDEQFF TGCGCCAGCAGCCAGGAAATAGCGGGAGACGAGCAGTTCTTC
TRBJ2-1 TRBV20-1 NA NA CSASSRDWTFPNNEQFF TGCAGTGCTAGTTCTAGGGACTGGACCTTCCCTAACAATGAGCAGTTCTTC
TRBJ1-5 TRBV6-5 NA NA CASTPRGNQPQHF TGTGCCAGCACCCCGAGGGGGAATCAGCCCCAGCATTTT
TRBJ1-5 TRBV24-1 once NA CATSDSDRQPQHF TGTGCCACCAGTGACTCTGACAGACAGCCCCAGCATTTT
TRBJ2-1 TRBV15 once TRBD2 CATSNRTSGNEQFF TGTGCCACCAGCAACCGGACTAGCGGGAATGAGCAGTTCTTC
TRBJ1-3 TRBV21-1 NA NA CASNTGGEVGNTIYF TGTGCCAGCAACACCGGCGGTGAAGTTGGAAACACCATATATTTT
TRBJ1-5 TRBV10-3 NA TRBD1 CAISQGSQGASQPQHF TGTGCCATCAGTCAAGGTTCACAGGGGGCGAGTCAGCCCCAGCATTTT
TRBJ1-6 TRBV4-2 NA NA CASSQDAGSPLHF TGTGCCAGCAGCCAAGATGCAGGATCACCCCTCCACTTT
TRBJ2-7 TRBV4-3 NA TRBD1 CASSQIRDSSYEQYF TGCGCCAGCAGCCAAATCCGGGACAGCTCCTACGAGCAGTACTTC
TRBJ1-5 TRBV7-2 NA NA CASSTGGGNQPQHF TGTGCCAGCAGTACGGGGGGCGGCAATCAGCCCCAGCATTTT
TRBJ1-5 TRBV4-1 NA NA CASSQEQNNQPQHF TGCGCCAGCAGCCAAGAACAGAACAATCAGCCCCAGCATTTT
TRBJ1-4 TRBV28 NA NA CASKGVRGRGDEKLFF TGTGCCAGCAAGGGGGTGAGGGGGAGGGGCGATGAAAAACTGTTTTTT
TRBJ2-7 TRBV4-3 NA NA CASSQGRGSSYEQYF TGCGCCAGCAGCCAAGGGCGGGGCAGCTCCTACGAGCAGTACTTC
TRBJ1-1 TRBV6-1 NA NA CASSDALSRGGRTEAFF TGTGCCAGCAGTGACGCGCTATCTAGGGGGGGAAGGACTGAAGCTTTCTTT
TRBJ1-2 TRBV25-1 NA TRBD1 CASSAHRGYGYTF TGTGCCAGCAGTGCCCACAGGGGCTATGGCTACACCTTC
TRBJ2-5 TRBV12-3/TRBV12-4 NA TRBD2 CASSRLAEETQYF TGTGCCAGCAGTCGACTAGCGGAAGAGACCCAGTACTTC
TRBJ1-2 TRBV5-8 NA NA CASSPRFYYGYTF TGTGCCAGCAGCCCCCGGTTTTACTATGGCTACACCTTC
TRBJ1-6 TRBV5-8 NA TRBD1 CASSLTGQGLPLHF TGTGCCAGCAGCTTGACCGGACAGGGACTCCCCCTCCACTTT